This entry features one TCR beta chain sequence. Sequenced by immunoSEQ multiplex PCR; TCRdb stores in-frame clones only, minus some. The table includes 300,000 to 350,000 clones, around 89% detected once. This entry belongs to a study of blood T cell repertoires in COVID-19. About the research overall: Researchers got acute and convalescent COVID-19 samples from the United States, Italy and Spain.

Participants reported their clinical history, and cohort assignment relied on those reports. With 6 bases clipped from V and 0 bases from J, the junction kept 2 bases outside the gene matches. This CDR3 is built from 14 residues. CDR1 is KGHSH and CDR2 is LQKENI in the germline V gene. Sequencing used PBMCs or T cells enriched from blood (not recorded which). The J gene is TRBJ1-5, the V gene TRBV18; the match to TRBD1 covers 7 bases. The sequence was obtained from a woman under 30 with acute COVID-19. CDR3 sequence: CASSGTVSNQPQHF. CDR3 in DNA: TGTGCCAGCTCGGGGACAGTTAGCAATCAGCCCCAGCATTTT.